The clone carrying this T cell receptor (beta chain) showed up just a few times. The junction shows a germline mismatch at one end, possibly a read error. This entry is derived from a study of blood T cell repertoires in COVID-19. Study context: Acute and convalescent COVID-19 specimens originated in the United States, Italy and Spain. Nucleic acid was either cDNA or gDNA, and it came from T cells, B-cell-depleted T cells, or PBMCs.

Germline loops: CDR1 SGDLS, CDR2 YYNGEE. The CDR3 has 11 amino acids. Original data processing: Estimation of nucleated cell counts relied on the amplification of reference gene primers. Using immunoSEQ multiplex PCR, the repertoire was profiled, and TCRdb retains in-frame clones only, with some absent. V and J calls plus clone size are reproduced from that table; the DNA served to infer D and trimming. The table records more than 15,000 clones, 86% of them present only once. Material for sequencing was peripheral blood. This TCR came from a human donor with active COVID-19. The donor label of this sample is uncertain. The chain recombines TRBV9 with TRBJ1-2; 9 nucleotides match TRBD1. CDR3 protein: CASSTGQGIYF. In DNA, the CDR3 is TGTGCCAGCAGCACCGGACAGGGGATATACTTC.